This T cell receptor (beta chain) was identified during a study of cytomegalovirus exposure and HLA in healthy donors. Study conclusions and caveats: Follow-up analysis seemed to connect common viral pathogens with several of the most significant clusters identified. Sequencing artifact likely explains a cluster of highly shared sequence variants. Overall, around 160 TCR beta chains were annotated as cytomegalovirus-associated.

CDR1 is MDHEN and CDR2 is SYDVKM in the germline V gene. The CDR3 contains 12 residues. V was cut by 7 bases and J by 6 bases, with 9 bases left in between. Note on this clone: Its target is unknown.

PCR involved 60 Vbeta and 13 Jbeta primers. Libraries were prepared by immunoSEQ multiplex PCR; TCRdb keeps only in-frame clonotypes and omits some of them. The profile shows about 140,000 clones, about 80% of them singletons. Among the donors, all were healthy bone marrow donors. The chain employs TRBV28 and TRBJ2-2; D unclear. The material sequenced was PBMCs. The receptor comes from a male donor in good health and CMV-seronegative. The CDR3, as DNA: TGTGCCAGCACCCGCGCGTCCGGGGAGCTGTTTTTT. This gives the protein CASTRASGELFF.